Listed below are T cell receptor beta chains from one sample, sequenced in a study of shared clonotypes between healthy human individuals. The protocol was immunoSEQ multiplex PCR, while the TCRdb copy is restricted to in-frame clones and leaves out a portion. The top ten hold roughly 0.14% of the sample, which has more than 2,000,000 clones, roughly 92% seen once. Input material: naive CD4+ T cells sorted from blood. The receptor set was obtained from a man in his late teens or twenties in good health. CDR3s include the opening cysteine and the closing phenylalanine or tryptophan. Each record gives: V gene, D gene, CDR3 length, J gene, clone size, CDR3 DNA, CDR3 protein. D genes are given only for firm matches. The size entry is marked missing in some rows and otherwise reads once, few, many or a size class.

v_call: TRBV28
d_call: TRBD1
cdr3_length: 16
j_call: TRBJ2-3
clone_size: once
cdr3_nt: TGTGCCAGCAGTTCAAAGACAGGGGGGATCACAGATACGCAGTATTTT
cdr3_aa: CASSSKTGGITDTQYF

v_call: TRBV4-1
d_call: .
cdr3_length: 13
j_call: TRBJ1-2
clone_size: .
cdr3_nt: TGCGCCAGCAGGGGGGTAGGGAACTATGGCTACACCTTC
cdr3_aa: CASRGVGNYGYTF

v_call: TRBV28
d_call: .
cdr3_length: 15
j_call: TRBJ1-2
clone_size: .
cdr3_nt: TGTGCCAGCAGTTTATCCGGATCGAGCGGCTATGGCTACACCTTC
cdr3_aa: CASSLSGSSGYGYTF

v_call: TRBV6-6
d_call: .
cdr3_length: 13
j_call: TRBJ1-1
clone_size: .
cdr3_nt: TGTGCCAGCAGTTACCAAAGGACCACTGAAGCTTTCTTT
cdr3_aa: CASSYQRTTEAFF

v_call: TRBV5-4
d_call: TRBD1
cdr3_length: 15
j_call: TRBJ1-4
clone_size: .
cdr3_nt: TGTGCCAGCAGCTTGGGGACAGGTCGTCAGGAAAAACTGTTTTTT
cdr3_aa: CASSLGTGRQEKLFF

v_call: TRBV19
d_call: .
cdr3_length: 19
j_call: TRBJ2-7
clone_size: .
cdr3_nt: TGTGCCAGTAGTATGATAGGAATAGGGACCCCAGGATCAACCTACGAGCAGTACTTC
cdr3_aa: CASSMIGIGTPGSTYEQYF

v_call: TRBV6-5
d_call: TRBD1
cdr3_length: 15
j_call: TRBJ2-7
clone_size: .
cdr3_nt: TGTGCCAGCAGCCCCCCCGAGACAGGGTTGAACGAGCAGTACTTC
cdr3_aa: CASSPPETGLNEQYF

v_call: TRBV2
d_call: .
cdr3_length: 15
j_call: TRBJ1-5
clone_size: .
cdr3_nt: TGTGCCAGCAGTGAAGTGTCGGGTGGTTTTCAGCCCCAGCATTTT
cdr3_aa: CASSEVSGGFQPQHF

v_call: TRBV4-3
d_call: .
cdr3_length: 17
j_call: TRBJ1-1
clone_size: .
cdr3_nt: TGCGCCAGCAGCCAAGATTTTGCAGGAATTTCGCTCTCTGAAGCTTTCTTT
cdr3_aa: CASSQDFAGISLSEAFF

v_call: TRBV7-6
d_call: TRBD1
cdr3_length: 16
j_call: TRBJ2-2
clone_size: .
cdr3_nt: TGTGCCAGCAGCTTAGCGACAGGGGGACTTACCGGGGAGCTGTTTTTT
cdr3_aa: CASSLATGGLTGELFF

v_call: TRBV6-4
d_call: TRBD1
cdr3_length: 13
j_call: TRBJ1-1
clone_size: .
cdr3_nt: TGTGCCAGCCGAAGGGGGCCGGACACTGAAGCTTTCTTT
cdr3_aa: CASRRGPDTEAFF

v_call: TRBV5-5
d_call: .
cdr3_length: 14
j_call: TRBJ1-1
clone_size: .
cdr3_nt: TGTGCCAGCAGCCACCCCGGGGGAAACACTGAAGCTTTCTTT
cdr3_aa: CASSHPGGNTEAFF

v_call: TRBV2
d_call: .
cdr3_length: 15
j_call: TRBJ2-1
clone_size: .
cdr3_nt: TGTGCCAGCAGTGAGGATACTCCCAACACGTCTGAGCAGTTCTTC
cdr3_aa: CASSEDTPNTSEQFF

v_call: TRBV7-8
d_call: .
cdr3_length: 15
j_call: TRBJ2-7
clone_size: .
cdr3_nt: TGTGCCAGCAGCTTAAGGCCAGGGCGATCCTACGAGCAGTACTTC
cdr3_aa: CASSLRPGRSYEQYF

v_call: TRBV9
d_call: .
cdr3_length: 12
j_call: TRBJ1-6
clone_size: .
cdr3_nt: TGTGCCAGCAGCGTAATGGATTCACCCCTCCACTTT
cdr3_aa: CASSVMDSPLHF

v_call: TRBV5-1
d_call: TRBD2
cdr3_length: 16
j_call: TRBJ2-3
clone_size: once
cdr3_nt: TGCGCCAGCAGCTTGGGTAGCGGGGGAGGCACAGATACGCAGTATTTT
cdr3_aa: CASSLGSGGGTDTQYF

v_call: TRBV6-1
d_call: .
cdr3_length: 12
j_call: TRBJ1-5
clone_size: .
cdr3_nt: TGTGCCAGCAGTGCCCCAAATCAGCCCCAGCATTTT
cdr3_aa: CASSAPNQPQHF

v_call: TRBV5-1
d_call: TRBD2
cdr3_length: 19
j_call: TRBJ2-1
clone_size: .
cdr3_nt: TGCGCCAGCAGCAGCCGTCTAGCGGGGGGAACTATTTCCTACAATGAGCAGTTCTTC
cdr3_aa: CASSSRLAGGTISYNEQFF

v_call: TRBV5-1
d_call: .
cdr3_length: 13
j_call: TRBJ1-1
clone_size: .
cdr3_nt: TGCGCCAGCAGGCCAGCAAGTACGACTGAAGCTTTCTTT
cdr3_aa: CASRPASTTEAFF

v_call: TRBV30
d_call: .
cdr3_length: 12
j_call: TRBJ2-7
clone_size: .
cdr3_nt: TGTGCCTGGGCGGGACAGACCTACGAGCAGTACTTC
cdr3_aa: CAWAGQTYEQYF

v_call: TRBV7-2
d_call: TRBD2
cdr3_length: 16
j_call: TRBJ2-2
clone_size: once
cdr3_nt: TGTGCCAGCAGCTTAGGCATCAGCGGGGGGTCCGGGGAGCTGTTTTTT
cdr3_aa: CASSLGISGGSGELFF

v_call: TRBV5-6
d_call: TRBD2
cdr3_length: 18
j_call: TRBJ2-7
clone_size: .
cdr3_nt: TGTGCCAGCAGCTTGGGACTAGCGGGGGGGCCGGTTTGGCTCGAGCAGTACTTC
cdr3_aa: CASSLGLAGGPVWLEQYF

v_call: TRBV2
d_call: TRBD1
cdr3_length: 15
j_call: TRBJ1-4
clone_size: .
cdr3_nt: TGTGCCAGCAAGGGACAGGGGATAACTAATGAAAAACTGTTTTTT
cdr3_aa: CASKGQGITNEKLFF

v_call: TRBV6-5
d_call: .
cdr3_length: 15
j_call: TRBJ2-1
clone_size: .
cdr3_nt: TGTGCCACCCGAGGGGCGGTTACTATGATCTATGAGCAGTTCTTC
cdr3_aa: CATRGAVTMIYEQFF

v_call: TRBV19
d_call: .
cdr3_length: 14
j_call: TRBJ1-6
clone_size: .
cdr3_nt: TGTGCCAGTAGTATTCGGGTTGGGGGTTCACCCCTCCACTTT
cdr3_aa: CASSIRVGGSPLHF

v_call: TRBV7-2
d_call: .
cdr3_length: 14
j_call: TRBJ2-5
clone_size: .
cdr3_nt: TGTGCCAGCAGCTTAAGGAGGGGTGAGGAGACCCAGTACTTC
cdr3_aa: CASSLRRGEETQYF

v_call: TRBV6-6
d_call: .
cdr3_length: 13
j_call: TRBJ1-1
clone_size: .
cdr3_nt: TGTGCCAGCAGTTACGTGGGGGACACTGAAGCTTTCTTT
cdr3_aa: CASSYVGDTEAFF

v_call: TRBV28
d_call: .
cdr3_length: 15
j_call: TRBJ1-2
clone_size: .
cdr3_nt: TGTGCCAGCAGTACTAGCGGTGGGGGAGAGTATGGCTACACCTTC
cdr3_aa: CASSTSGGGEYGYTF

v_call: TRBV11-2
d_call: .
cdr3_length: 13
j_call: TRBJ1-5
clone_size: .
cdr3_nt: TGTGCCAGCAGCTTCCAGGTGAATCAGCCCCAGCATTTT
cdr3_aa: CASSFQVNQPQHF

v_call: TRBV7-2
d_call: TRBD1
cdr3_length: 15
j_call: TRBJ2-3
clone_size: .
cdr3_nt: TGTGCCAGCAGCTCCGGACAGGGGGCCACAGATACGCAGTATTTT
cdr3_aa: CASSSGQGATDTQYF

v_call: TRBV5-1
d_call: .
cdr3_length: 16
j_call: TRBJ2-2
clone_size: .
cdr3_nt: TGCGCCAGCAGCTTGGCCAGGGGGGAGAACACCGGGGAGCTGTTTTTT
cdr3_aa: CASSLARGENTGELFF

v_call: TRBV9
d_call: .
cdr3_length: 13
j_call: TRBJ1-1
clone_size: .
cdr3_nt: TGTGCCAGCAGCGTAGATTCCCTCGCTGAAGCTTTCTTT
cdr3_aa: CASSVDSLAEAFF

v_call: TRBV11-3
d_call: .
cdr3_length: 14
j_call: TRBJ2-2
clone_size: .
cdr3_nt: TGTGCCAGCAGCTTAGAGTCGGGAATCGGGGAGCTGTTTTTT
cdr3_aa: CASSLESGIGELFF

v_call: TRBV7-2
d_call: .
cdr3_length: 15
j_call: TRBJ1-2
clone_size: .
cdr3_nt: TGTGCCAGCAGCTTAAACCAACAGGAGAACTATGGCTACACCTTC
cdr3_aa: CASSLNQQENYGYTF

v_call: TRBV10-2
d_call: .
cdr3_length: 12
j_call: TRBJ2-7
clone_size: .
cdr3_nt: TGCGCCAGCAAGGAACTCTCCTACGAGCAGTACTTC
cdr3_aa: CASKELSYEQYF

v_call: TRBV7-9
d_call: .
cdr3_length: 16
j_call: TRBJ1-5
clone_size: .
cdr3_nt: TGTGCCAGCAGCTTATCGGGGGGCTTTGGCAATCAGCCCCAGCATTTT
cdr3_aa: CASSLSGGFGNQPQHF

v_call: TRBV30
d_call: TRBD2
cdr3_length: 14
j_call: TRBJ2-5
clone_size: .
cdr3_nt: TGTGCCTGGAGTGCTGGGGGGGACGGGGGATCCCAGTACTTC
cdr3_aa: CAWSAGGDGGSQYF

v_call: TRBV10-2
d_call: .
cdr3_length: 14
j_call: TRBJ2-2
clone_size: few
cdr3_nt: TGCGCCAGCAGTGAGTCTCGGGGGAGCGGGGAGCTGTTTTTT
cdr3_aa: CASSESRGSGELFF

v_call: TRBV18
d_call: TRBD2
cdr3_length: 17
j_call: TRBJ2-5
clone_size: once
cdr3_nt: TGTGCCAGCTCACCACCATTAGCGGGGGCCTCGTTTGAGACCCAGTACTTC
cdr3_aa: CASSPPLAGASFETQYF

v_call: TRBV5-1
d_call: .
cdr3_length: 15
j_call: TRBJ2-6
clone_size: .
cdr3_nt: TGCGCCAGCAGCTCGACAGACTCTGGGGCCAACGTCCTGACTTTC
cdr3_aa: CASSSTDSGANVLTF

v_call: TRBV7-2
d_call: TRBD2
cdr3_length: 15
j_call: TRBJ2-3
clone_size: .
cdr3_nt: TGTGCCAGCAGCTTAGTCGGGAGGGCTGAAGATACGCAGTATTTT
cdr3_aa: CASSLVGRAEDTQYF

v_call: TRBV5-1
d_call: TRBD1
cdr3_length: 14
j_call: TRBJ2-3
clone_size: once
cdr3_nt: TGCGCCAGCCGGGAACAGGGGGCGATAGATACGCAGTATTTT
cdr3_aa: CASREQGAIDTQYF

v_call: TRBV18
d_call: .
cdr3_length: 14
j_call: TRBJ2-1
clone_size: .
cdr3_nt: TGTGCCAGCTCACCAGGGTTACCCTACAATGAGCAGTTCTTC
cdr3_aa: CASSPGLPYNEQFF

v_call: TRBV5-8
d_call: TRBD1
cdr3_length: 15
j_call: TRBJ1-1
clone_size: .
cdr3_nt: TGTGCCAGCAGCTTGGGGACAGGGTGGTCCACTGAAGCTTTCTTT
cdr3_aa: CASSLGTGWSTEAFF

v_call: TRBV5-6
d_call: TRBD1
cdr3_length: 15
j_call: TRBJ2-7
clone_size: .
cdr3_nt: TGTGCCAGCAGTAAGGGGGGACAGGGGTCCTACGAGCAGTACTTC
cdr3_aa: CASSKGGQGSYEQYF

v_call: TRBV5-1
d_call: .
cdr3_length: 17
j_call: TRBJ2-6
clone_size: once
cdr3_nt: TGCGCCAGCAGCGACCCACAGGGATCGCCTGGGGCCAACGTCCTGACTTTC
cdr3_aa: CASSDPQGSPGANVLTF

v_call: TRBV5-1
d_call: .
cdr3_length: 13
j_call: TRBJ1-2
clone_size: .
cdr3_nt: TGCGCCAGCAGCTTGGACAGTTCCTATGGCTACACCTTC
cdr3_aa: CASSLDSSYGYTF

v_call: TRBV11-2
d_call: TRBD1
cdr3_length: 15
j_call: TRBJ2-3
clone_size: .
cdr3_nt: TGTGCCAGCAGACCTACAGGGGGCGCATCAGATACGCAGTATTTT
cdr3_aa: CASRPTGGASDTQYF

v_call: TRBV19
d_call: .
cdr3_length: 17
j_call: TRBJ2-4
clone_size: .
cdr3_nt: TGTGCCAGTAGTACCTCTGGGTCGGGGCGGGACAAAAACATTCAGTACTTC
cdr3_aa: CASSTSGSGRDKNIQYF

v_call: TRBV2
d_call: .
cdr3_length: 14
j_call: TRBJ1-5
clone_size: .
cdr3_nt: TGTGCCAGCGGCTTTTCGGGGGCCTATCAGCCCCAGCATTTT
cdr3_aa: CASGFSGAYQPQHF

v_call: TRBV30
d_call: .
cdr3_length: 11
j_call: TRBJ2-7
clone_size: .
cdr3_nt: TGTGCCTGGAGTGGAAGTATCGAGCAGTACTTC
cdr3_aa: CAWSGSIEQYF

v_call: TRBV18
d_call: .
cdr3_length: 12
j_call: TRBJ2-7
clone_size: .
cdr3_nt: TGTGCCAGCTCCGCGTTGACAGAGGAGCAGTACTTC
cdr3_aa: CASSALTEEQYF

v_call: TRBV6-5
d_call: .
cdr3_length: 14
j_call: TRBJ1-2
clone_size: .
cdr3_nt: TGTGCCAGCAGTTATGGACAAGGGGGCTATGGCTACACCTTC
cdr3_aa: CASSYGQGGYGYTF

v_call: TRBV7-3
d_call: .
cdr3_length: 15
j_call: TRBJ2-5
clone_size: .
cdr3_nt: TGTGCCAGCAGCTTAACCGGGCTTATGGGGGAGACCCAGTACTTC
cdr3_aa: CASSLTGLMGETQYF

v_call: TRBV11-3
d_call: TRBD2
cdr3_length: 16
j_call: TRBJ2-2
clone_size: .
cdr3_nt: TGTGCCAGCAGCTTAGAGGGACTAGCGGGCACCGGGGAGCTGTTTTTT
cdr3_aa: CASSLEGLAGTGELFF

v_call: TRBV7-9
d_call: .
cdr3_length: 12
j_call: TRBJ2-3
clone_size: .
cdr3_nt: TGTGCCAGCAGCACCCGGAGGGATACGCAGTATTTT
cdr3_aa: CASSTRRDTQYF

v_call: TRBV4-1
d_call: .
cdr3_length: 15
j_call: TRBJ2-5
clone_size: .
cdr3_nt: TGCGCCAGCAGCCAAGTCCTGACAGACCAAGAGACCCAGTACTTC
cdr3_aa: CASSQVLTDQETQYF

v_call: TRBV10-1
d_call: .
cdr3_length: 12
j_call: TRBJ1-1
clone_size: few
cdr3_nt: TGCGCCAGCAGTGAGTCGAACACTGAAGCTTTCTTT
cdr3_aa: CASSESNTEAFF

v_call: TRBV4-3
d_call: TRBD1
cdr3_length: 15
j_call: TRBJ1-2
clone_size: .
cdr3_nt: TGCGCCAGCAGCCAAGGAACGCAGGGGGAGTATGGCTACACCTTC
cdr3_aa: CASSQGTQGEYGYTF